The 14 T cell receptor beta chains below were found in one sample sequenced in a study of T-cell reconstitution after alpha-beta-depleted transplantation in children. Molecular barcoding with unique molecular identifiers was used for the TCRbeta library. TCRdb re-called the PCR reads with MiXCR, one entry per CDR3 protein. The sample records some 600,000 distinct CDR3 sequences, 10% to 15% being singletons. The specimen was PBMCs, mostly from graft donor cells, collected 360 days after TCRalphabeta/CD19-depleted stem cell transplant. These receptors were obtained from a male patient younger than 18 who had a stem cell transplant for acute myeloid leukemia, so the T cells may come from the graft donor.

This clonotype was counted a few times. CDR3 nucleotides: TGTGCCAGCACCAACGGGGTTAACACTGAAGCTTTCTTT. Encoded protein: CASTNGVNTEAFF. This chain links TRBV6-6 with TRBJ1-1, with unresolved D. Trimming removed 7 bases at V and 2 bases at J, with 11 bases between. CDR1 and CDR2 (germline): MNHNY, SVGAGI (reference sequence). This CDR3 contains 13 residues.

This clonotype was seen repeatedly, ten times or more. The chain joins TRBV29-1 to TRBJ1-5; D perhaps matches TRBD1 (5 bases). Trimming stripped 6 bases from V and 2 bases from J, with 11 bases between. Germline CDR1 and CDR2: SQVTM and ANQGSEA. CDR3 length: 13 residues. CDR3 DNA sequence: TGCAGCGTCGTGATACAGGGCAATCAGCCCCAGCATTTT. Translation: CSVVIQGNQPQHF.

V gene TRBV28 combines with J gene TRBJ1-6; D is uncertain. Trimming removed 4 bases from V and 9 bases from J, with 16 bases in between. The CDR3 totals 15 residues. The germline V gene encodes CDR1 MDHEN and CDR2 SYDVKM. CDR3 in DNA: TGTGCCAGCAGTTCGATCCCCGCAGTGGGTTCACCCCTCCACTTT. Protein product: CASSSIPAVGSPLHF.

The rearrangement links TRBV7-2 to TRBJ2-3; 12 bases line up with TRBD2. The germline gives CDR1 SGHTA, CDR2 FQGNSA. Trimming took 2 bases from V and 2 from J; bases not matched to a gene: 2. CDR3 size: 16 residues. The CDR3 reads CASSLWTSGVTDTQYF. DNA of the CDR3: TGTGCCAGCAGCTTATGGACTAGCGGGGTCACAGATACGCAGTATTTT.

This rearrangement joins TRBV20-1 to TRBJ2-7; 11 bases align to TRBD2. The ends lost 6 bases at V and 3 bases at J; junction bases unmatched: 7. The germline V gene encodes CDR1 DFQATT and CDR2 SNEGSKA (reference sequence). CDR3 size: 14 residues. CDR3 in amino acids: CSAQPLAGGYEQYF. The DNA for the CDR3 is TGCAGTGCCCAACCCCTAGCGGGAGGCTACGAGCAGTACTTC.

The chain employs TRBV12-3 or TRBV12-4 and TRBJ2-3, with TRBD1 as a possible D gene (6 bases). V dropped 6 bases and J dropped 3 bases, with 16 bases sitting between them. This CDR3 has 15 amino acids. As DNA, the CDR3 is TGTGCCAGCAGCCCGGACAGTTTTTGGACAGATACGCAGTATTTT. Translating it yields CASSPDSFWTDTQYF.

This clonotype was picked up a small number of times. The V call is TRBV12-3 or TRBV12-4, the J call TRBJ1-5; weak D call: TRBD1 (5 bases). Trimming cost V 3 bases and J 2 bases, with 11 bases left between them. This CDR3 has 15 amino acids. The CDR3: CASSFGGVGNQPQHF. For the CDR3, the DNA is TGTGCCAGCAGTTTTGGAGGGGTCGGCAATCAGCCCCAGCATTTT.

Concerning this clonotype: A clone one base away is much larger, so this may be a read error. The rearrangement joins TRBV9 to TRBJ2-1; perhaps TRBD2 as D (5 bases). The CDR3 is 15 residues long. From germline, CDR1 is SGDLS and CDR2 YYNGEE. The CDR3 coding sequence is TGTGCCAGCAGCGACGGACGGGGTTCCTCCAATGAGCAGTTCTTC. It specifies CASSDGRGSSNEQFF.

This chain uses TRBV2 with TRBJ2-6; 7 nucleotides agree with TRBD1. Trimming at V came to 4 bases and at J to 5 bases, leaving 11 bases not matched to a gene. The CDR3 extends over 17 amino acids. CDR1 and CDR2 from the germline V gene are SNHLY and FYNNEI. The CDR3 region has the DNA TGTGCCAGCAGTGTCCCAGGGACAGTGGGATGGGCCAACGTCCTGACTTTC. Translation gives CASSVPGTVGWANVLTF.

The chain links TRBV9 to TRBJ2-5; tentative D call: TRBD1 (6 bases). Per the germline V gene, CDR1 is SGDLS and CDR2 is YYNGEE. The CDR3 has 14 residues. Trimming removed 3 bases from V and 1 base from J, with 10 bases in between. CDR3 sequence reads: CASSGRTAQETQYF. For the CDR3, the DNA is TGTGCCAGCAGCGGCAGGACAGCCCAAGAGACCCAGTACTTC.

This chain uses TRBV10-3 with TRBJ2-1; 8 bases align to TRBD1. There are 15 residues in the CDR3. Germline CDR1 ENHRY, CDR2 SYGVKD. The V segment lost 6 bases and the J segment 4 bases; nucleotides outside the gene matches: 8. CDR3 in amino acids: CAIRDSGTGYNEQFF. CDR3 sequence (DNA): TGTGCCATCAGAGACTCCGGGACAGGATACAATGAGCAGTTCTTC.

This clonotype has more than one count but fewer than ten. The chain recombines TRBV28 with TRBJ2-1, with TRBD2 matching 8 bases. J was trimmed by 4 bases and V by 2 bases; bases with no gene match: 7. The CDR3 extends over 16 amino acids. Germline V gene sequence: CDR1 MDHEN, CDR2 SYDVKM. Here the CDR3 reads CASSLIREGLYNEQFF. Here the CDR3 DNA reads TGTGCCAGCAGTTTAATTCGGGAGGGCCTGTACAATGAGCAGTTCTTC.

The gene calls are TRBV28 and TRBJ2-5, with D perhaps TRBD1 (5 bases). V was pared by 6 bases and J by 9 bases, with 26 bases between. The CDR3 runs to 16 residues. Germline V CDR1 and CDR2: MDHEN, SYDVKM. CDR3 DNA: TGTGCCAGCAGCCAACTCGGTCAGGGCGGTTGGATCGCCCAGTACTTC. This sequence encodes CASSQLGQGGWIAQYF.

This clonotype was found a few times. The J gene is TRBJ2-7, the V gene TRBV3-1; the D gene is possibly TRBD2 (6 bases). Germline assignment: CDR1 LGHDT and CDR2 YNNKEL (reference sequence). The CDR3 runs to 13 residues. Trimming left V 10 bases short and J 6 bases short, with 19 bases between. CDR3 nucleotide sequence: TGTGCCACTCGCCCGGGACTTCCTAGCGAGCAGTACTTC. Amino acid sequence: CATRPGLPSEQYF.